This T cell receptor beta chain is from a study of spatial heterogeneity in lung cancer. Overall study context: Each distinct TCR and UMI combination averaged more than ten appearances in raw reads. Regarding the study as a whole: Whereas they appeared in blood less at follow-up, ubiquitous expanded tumor TCRs appeared there more at resection.

TCRdb re-called the 5' RACE reads with MiXCR, one entry per CDR3 protein. The sample includes about 38,000 distinct CDR3 sequences, 7.5% seen only once; the top ten take about 26%. Time point specified: sample taken at primary tumor resection. Material for sequencing was whole RNA from tumor, nontumor lung or frozen PBMC, left unsorted. This clonotype was detected a few times. The antigen is undetermined. The sequenced sample was PBMCs, obtained at surgery. This TCR was recovered from a male donor with early-stage non-small cell lung cancer.

The CDR3 nucleotides are TGCGCCAGCAGCCAAGGGGGACTAGCGGGGACGAACACCGGGGAGCTGTTTTTT. This codes for CASSQGGLAGTNTGELFF. The chain couples TRBV4-3 to TRBJ2-2; 13 bases line up with TRBD2. With 1 base clipped from V and 0 bases from J, the junction kept 2 bases outside the gene matches. Germline V gives CDR1 LGHNA, CDR2 YSLEER. The CDR3 is 18 amino acids.